These T cell receptor beta chains were read from a single sample in a study of blood T cell repertoires in COVID-19. The method was immunoSEQ multiplex PCR; TCRdb's version includes in-frame clones alone and lacks a portion of them. The sample carries 130,000 to 150,000 clones, roughly 76% recorded once. The sequenced material came from peripheral blood. Receptor source: a human donor with acute or convalescent COVID-19. The donor label of this sample is uncertain. The CDR3 runs from the conserved cysteine through the conserved F or W. A D gene is named only where the DNA matches it firmly. Rows may omit the clone size; those that give it use once, few, many or a size class.

V gene,D gene,J gene,clone size,CDR3 protein,CDR3 DNA
TRBV5-6,-,TRBJ1-1,-,CASSLEQRDTEAFF,TGTGCCAGCAGCTTAGAGCAGAGGGACACTGAAGCTTTCTTT
TRBV4-1,-,TRBJ2-2,few,CASGPGLATLTNTGELFF,TGCGCCAGCGGGCCTGGGCTAGCCACCCTTACGAACACCGGGGAGCTGTTTTTT
TRBV9,-,TRBJ1-6,-,CASSTGGAFNSPLHF,TGTGCCAGCAGCACGGGGGGCGCGTTTAATTCACCCCTCCACTTT
TRBV6-5,-,TRBJ2-1,few,CASSYGGATEQFF,TGTGCCAGCAGTTACGGGGGGGCGACTGAGCAGTTCTTC
TRBV3-1/TRBV3-2,TRBD1,TRBJ1-4,-,CASSSGTGGSTNEKLFF,TGTGCCAGCAGCTCCGGGACAGGGGGCAGTACTAATGAAAAACTGTTTTTT
TRBV6-5,TRBD1,TRBJ1-4,-,CASSQGAWEKLFF,TGTGCCAGTTCCCAGGGGGCGTGGGAAAAACTGTTTTTT
TRBV19,TRBD1,TRBJ1-5,-,CATEDRAASGPQHF,TGTGCCACCGAAGACAGGGCCGCCAGTGGGCCCCAGCATTTT
TRBV15,TRBD1,TRBJ1-1,-,CATRDRGFTEAFF,TGTGCCACCAGAGACAGGGGGTTTACTGAAGCTTTCTTT
TRBV9,-,TRBJ1-1,few,CASSPPRYGTEAFF,TGTGCCAGCAGCCCTCCGAGGTACGGCACTGAAGCTTTCTTT
TRBV7-2,-,TRBJ2-3,-,CASSLGDRWTDTQYF,TGTGCCAGCAGCTTAGGCGACAGGTGGACAGATACGCAGTATTTT
TRBV6-5,-,TRBJ2-6,-,CASSLGGSGANVLTF,TGTGCCAGCAGTTTGGGAGGCTCTGGGGCCAACGTCCTGACTTTC
TRBV25-1,-,TRBJ2-2,-,CASSVDRGELFF,TGTGCCAGCAGTGTCGACAGGGGGGAGCTGTTTTTT
TRBV7-6,-,TRBJ2-1,-,CASSLSGQVYNEQFF,TGTGCCAGCAGCTTATCCGGACAAGTCTACAATGAGCAGTTCTTC
TRBV6-5,-,TRBJ2-2,-,CASSPLGANGELFF,TGTGCCAGCAGTCCTTTAGGGGCGAACGGGGAGCTGTTTTTT
TRBV24-1,TRBD1,TRBJ2-3,-,CATGQESTDTQYF,TGTGCCACCGGACAGGAAAGCACAGATACGCAGTATTTT
TRBV27,-,TRBJ1-2,-,CASSLGGSWGYTF,TGTGCCAGCAGTTTGGGGGGGTCATGGGGCTACACCTTC
TRBV5-4,TRBD2,TRBJ2-1,few,CASSSAGGGFNEQFF,TGTGCCAGCAGCTCAGCGGGGGGCGGTTTCAATGAGCAGTTCTTC
TRBV5-1,TRBD2,TRBJ2-2,-,CASSLGQRSGVAGELFF,TGCGCCAGCAGCTTGGGTCAGCGTAGCGGGGTAGCCGGGGAGCTGTTTTTT
TRBV7-6,-,TRBJ2-1,few,CASSPIPRDDSYNEQFF,TGTGCCAGCAGCCCCATTCCCCGCGATGACTCCTACAATGAGCAGTTCTTC
TRBV30,-,TRBJ2-2,-,CAYRTQGVRTGELFF,TGTGCCTACAGAACACAGGGTGTACGGACCGGGGAGCTGTTTTTT
TRBV27,TRBD1,TRBJ1-3,-,CASSLTGLGNTIYF,TGTGCCAGCAGTCTGACAGGGTTAGGAAACACCATATATTTT
TRBV14,-,TRBJ2-3,-,CASSPDSWPSTDTQYF,TGTGCCAGCAGCCCGGACAGCTGGCCTAGCACAGATACGCAGTATTTT
TRBV2,-,TRBJ2-6,-,CASSGGRTGANVLTF,TGTGCCAGCAGTGGGGGGAGGACTGGGGCCAACGTCCTGACTTTC
TRBV19,TRBD1,TRBJ1-1,-,CASSIAGTGSGAFF,TGTGCCAGTAGTATAGCCGGGACAGGGAGTGGAGCTTTCTTT
TRBV6-5,-,TRBJ1-2,-,CASERAGYTF,TGTGCCAGTGAGAGGGCGGGCTACACCTTC
TRBV5-5,-,TRBJ1-1,-,CASSFSGGGGTEAFF,TGTGCCAGCAGCTTCTCAGGCGGGGGCGGCACTGAAGCTTTCTTT
TRBV2,-,TRBJ1-5,few,CASNRFNQPQHF,TGTGCCAGCAACAGGTTCAATCAGCCCCAGCATTTT
TRBV6-4,TRBD1,TRBJ1-5,-,CASRETPDRGRNQPQHF,TGTGCCAGCAGAGAAACCCCGGACAGGGGCCGGAATCAGCCCCAGCATTTT
TRBV5-1,-,TRBJ1-1,-,CASSPNWGLSTEAFF,TGCGCCAGCAGCCCCAATTGGGGGCTGTCCACTGAAGCTTTCTTT
TRBV7-2,TRBD1,TRBJ2-1,few,CASTLGQGRYNEQFF,TGTGCCAGCACCTTGGGACAGGGCCGCTACAATGAGCAGTTCTTC
TRBV14,TRBD1,TRBJ2-6,-,CASSQMGTGRSGANVLTF,TGTGCCAGCAGCCAGATGGGGACAGGTCGCTCTGGGGCCAACGTCCTGACTTTC
TRBV14,-,TRBJ1-1,-,CASSHSSGSHTEAFF,TGTGCCAGCAGCCATTCCTCCGGGAGTCACACTGAAGCTTTCTTT
TRBV19,TRBD2,TRBJ2-7,many,CASSIRTSSFYEQYF,TGTGCCAGTAGTATCCGGACTAGCTCTTTCTACGAGCAGTACTTC
TRBV19,TRBD1,TRBJ1-2,-,CASSIYQGADGYTF,TGTGCCAGTAGTATTTATCAGGGGGCCGATGGCTACACCTTC
TRBV24-1,-,TRBJ2-1,few,CATSDFPEVQFF,TGTGCCACCAGTGATTTCCCGGAGGTGCAGTTCTTC
TRBV19,-,TRBJ1-5,-,CASSINGAQPQHF,TGTGCCAGTAGTATTAATGGAGCTCAGCCCCAGCATTTT
TRBV2,TRBD1,TRBJ2-1,many,CASKTQGVSNEQFF,TGTGCCAGCAAGACACAGGGGGTCTCCAATGAGCAGTTCTTC
TRBV19,-,TRBJ2-2,-,CASSIEAGGTGELFF,TGTGCCAGTAGTATCGAGGCAGGGGGGACCGGGGAGCTGTTTTTT
TRBV7-9,-,TRBJ2-1,-,CASSLNEYNEQFF,TGTGCCAGCAGCTTAAACGAGTACAATGAGCAGTTCTTC
TRBV29-1,-,TRBJ1-1,-,CSVGGGGTEAFF,TGCAGCGTTGGGGGAGGAGGGACTGAAGCTTTCTTT
TRBV21-1,-,TRBJ1-2,-,CASSKYRGYGYTF,TGTGCCAGCAGCAAGTACAGGGGGTATGGCTACACCTTC
TRBV2,-,TRBJ1-1,-,CASSFLGGPEAFF,TGTGCCAGCAGTTTCCTAGGGGGACCTGAAGCTTTCTTT
TRBV3-1/TRBV3-2,-,TRBJ2-2,-,CASTSFVGAWNTGELFF,TGTGCCAGCACCTCTTTTGTAGGGGCCTGGAACACCGGGGAGCTGTTTTTT
TRBV4-1,TRBD1,TRBJ1-1,once,CASSQDRERTGAVGAFF,TGCGCCAGCAGCCAAGATCGGGAAAGGACAGGGGCGGTCGGAGCTTTCTTT
TRBV29-1,-,TRBJ1-2,-,CSVEGPGSDYGYTF,TGCAGCGTTGAAGGCCCGGGGTCGGACTATGGCTACACCTTC
TRBV15,TRBD1,TRBJ2-1,few,CATSGSGDRDVNEQFF,TGTGCCACCAGCGGATCCGGGGACAGGGACGTTAATGAGCAGTTCTTC
TRBV10-2,-,TRBJ1-1,-,CASSERTALNTEAFF,TGCGCCAGCAGTGAGCGGACAGCCTTGAACACTGAAGCTTTCTTT
TRBV30,TRBD1,TRBJ1-2,-,CAYSTGNYGYTF,TGTGCCTACTCGACAGGGAACTATGGCTACACCTTC
TRBV24-1,TRBD1,TRBJ1-5,-,CATSDGTGGNQPQHF,TGTGCCACCAGTGATGGGACAGGGGGCAATCAGCCCCAGCATTTT
TRBV9,TRBD1,TRBJ1-2,many,CASSGRDSLEDGYTF,TGTGCCAGCAGCGGTCGGGACAGTCTAGAGGATGGCTACACCTTC
TRBV4-1,-,TRBJ2-3,-,CASSQESGFRTDTQYF,TGCGCCAGCAGCCAAGAATCCGGGTTTCGCACAGATACGCAGTATTTT
TRBV21-1,-,TRBJ2-1,-,CATPSSNSPYNEQFF,TGTGCCACCCCCAGTAGTAACAGTCCCTACAATGAGCAGTTCTTC
TRBV9,-,TRBJ2-6,-,CASSVPPEGANVLTF,TGTGCCAGCAGCGTACCCCCGGAGGGGGCCAACGTCCTGACTTTC
TRBV24-1,-,TRBJ1-2,-,CATSDLDRSYGYTF,TGTGCCACCAGTGACCTCGACAGGTCCTATGGCTACACCTTC